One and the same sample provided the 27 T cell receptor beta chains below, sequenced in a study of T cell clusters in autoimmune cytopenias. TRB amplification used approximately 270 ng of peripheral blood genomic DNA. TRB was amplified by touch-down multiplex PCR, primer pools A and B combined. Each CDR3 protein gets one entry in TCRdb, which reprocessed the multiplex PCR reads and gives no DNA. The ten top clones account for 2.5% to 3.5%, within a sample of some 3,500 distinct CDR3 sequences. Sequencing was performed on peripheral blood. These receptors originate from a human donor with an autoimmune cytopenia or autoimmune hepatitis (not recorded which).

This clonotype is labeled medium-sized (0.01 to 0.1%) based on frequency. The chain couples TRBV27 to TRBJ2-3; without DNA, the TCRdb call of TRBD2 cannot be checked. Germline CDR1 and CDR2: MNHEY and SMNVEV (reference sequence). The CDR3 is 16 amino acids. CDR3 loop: CASSWGSGGQADTQYF.

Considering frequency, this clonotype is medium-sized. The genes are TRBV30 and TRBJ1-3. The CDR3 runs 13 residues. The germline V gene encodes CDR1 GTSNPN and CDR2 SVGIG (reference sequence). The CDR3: CASREYSGNTIYF.

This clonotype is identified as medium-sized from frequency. Here the CDR3 reads CASSRQVFGLGQYGYTF. V is TRBV4-3 and J is TRBJ1-2. From germline, CDR1 is LGHNA and CDR2 YSLEER. The CDR3 is 17 amino acids.

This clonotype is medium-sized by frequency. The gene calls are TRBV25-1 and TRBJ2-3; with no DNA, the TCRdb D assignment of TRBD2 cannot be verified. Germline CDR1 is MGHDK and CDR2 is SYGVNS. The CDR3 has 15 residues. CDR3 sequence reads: CASTKGLAGADTQYF.

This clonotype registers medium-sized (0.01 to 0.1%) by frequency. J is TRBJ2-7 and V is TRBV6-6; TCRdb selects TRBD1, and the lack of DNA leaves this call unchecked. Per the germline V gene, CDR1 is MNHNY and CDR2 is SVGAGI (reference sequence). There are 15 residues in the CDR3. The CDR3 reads CASSRPGTGPYEQYF.

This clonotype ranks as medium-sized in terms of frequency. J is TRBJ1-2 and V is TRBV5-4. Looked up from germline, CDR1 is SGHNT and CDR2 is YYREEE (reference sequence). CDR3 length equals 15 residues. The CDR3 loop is CASSPEGGRNYGYTF.

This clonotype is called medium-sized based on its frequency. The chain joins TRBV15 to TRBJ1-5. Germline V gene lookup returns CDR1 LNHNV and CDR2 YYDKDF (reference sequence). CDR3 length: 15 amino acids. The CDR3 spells CATSRDFQENQPQHF.

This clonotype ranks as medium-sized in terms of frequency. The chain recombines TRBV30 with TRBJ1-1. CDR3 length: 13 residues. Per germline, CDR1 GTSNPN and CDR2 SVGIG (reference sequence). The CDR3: CAWTHQGGIEAFF.

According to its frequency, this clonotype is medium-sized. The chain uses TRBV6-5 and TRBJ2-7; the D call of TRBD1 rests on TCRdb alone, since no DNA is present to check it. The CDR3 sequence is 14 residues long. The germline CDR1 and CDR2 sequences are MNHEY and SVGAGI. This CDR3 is CASSSKGWRIVQYF.

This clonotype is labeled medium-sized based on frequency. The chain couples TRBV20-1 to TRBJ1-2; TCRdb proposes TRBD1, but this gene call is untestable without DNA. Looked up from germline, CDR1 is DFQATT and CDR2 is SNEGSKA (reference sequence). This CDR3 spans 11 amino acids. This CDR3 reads CSAPTRVGYTF.

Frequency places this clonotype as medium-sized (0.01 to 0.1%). This CDR3 reads CASSFSVAVNYGYTF. This chain connects TRBV27 to TRBJ1-2. CDR1 MNHEY and CDR2 SMNVEV come from the germline V gene (reference sequence). There are 15 residues in the CDR3.

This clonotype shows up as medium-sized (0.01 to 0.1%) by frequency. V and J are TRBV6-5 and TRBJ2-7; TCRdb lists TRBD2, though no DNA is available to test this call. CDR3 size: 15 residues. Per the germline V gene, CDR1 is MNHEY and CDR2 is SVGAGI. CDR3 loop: CASSYSSGSPPEQYF.

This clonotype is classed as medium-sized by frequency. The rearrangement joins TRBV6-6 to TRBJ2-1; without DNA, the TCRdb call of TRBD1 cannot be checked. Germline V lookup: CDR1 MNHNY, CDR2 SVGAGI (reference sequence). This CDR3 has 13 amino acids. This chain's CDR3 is CASSSGTPFDQFF.

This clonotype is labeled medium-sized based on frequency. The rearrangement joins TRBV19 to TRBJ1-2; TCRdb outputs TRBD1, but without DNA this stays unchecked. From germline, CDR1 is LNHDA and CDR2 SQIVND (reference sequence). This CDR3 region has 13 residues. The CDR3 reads CASSIEGRYGDTF.

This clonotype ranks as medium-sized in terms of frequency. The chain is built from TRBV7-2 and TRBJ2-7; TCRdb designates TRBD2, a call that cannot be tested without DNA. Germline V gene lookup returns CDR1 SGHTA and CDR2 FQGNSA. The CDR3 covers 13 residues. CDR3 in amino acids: CASSFWGRREQYF.

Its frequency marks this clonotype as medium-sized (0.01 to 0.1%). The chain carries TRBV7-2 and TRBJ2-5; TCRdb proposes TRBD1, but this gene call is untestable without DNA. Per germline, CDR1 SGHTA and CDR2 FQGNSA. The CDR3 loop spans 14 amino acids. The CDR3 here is CASSFGQLRETQYF.

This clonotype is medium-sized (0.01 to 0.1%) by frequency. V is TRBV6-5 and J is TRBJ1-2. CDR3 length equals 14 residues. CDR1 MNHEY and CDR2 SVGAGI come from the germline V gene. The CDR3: CASEAMVGNYGYTF.

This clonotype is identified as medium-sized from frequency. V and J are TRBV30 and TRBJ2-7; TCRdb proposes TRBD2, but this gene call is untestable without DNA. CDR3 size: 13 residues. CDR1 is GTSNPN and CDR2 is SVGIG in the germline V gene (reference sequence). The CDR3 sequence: CAIGGGSIYEQYF.

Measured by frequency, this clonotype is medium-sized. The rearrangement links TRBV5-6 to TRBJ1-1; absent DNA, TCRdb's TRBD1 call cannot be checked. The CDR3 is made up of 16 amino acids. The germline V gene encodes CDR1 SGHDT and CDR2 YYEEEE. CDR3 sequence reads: CASSLWGSGLNTEAFF.

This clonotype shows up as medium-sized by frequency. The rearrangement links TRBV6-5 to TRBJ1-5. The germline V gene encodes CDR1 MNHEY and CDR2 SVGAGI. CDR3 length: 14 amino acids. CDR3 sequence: CAISEKEDLQPQHF.

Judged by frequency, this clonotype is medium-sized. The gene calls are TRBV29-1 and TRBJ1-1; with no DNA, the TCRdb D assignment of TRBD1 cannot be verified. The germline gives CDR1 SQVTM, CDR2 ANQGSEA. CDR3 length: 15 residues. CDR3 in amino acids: CSVLRGGVGVTEAFF.

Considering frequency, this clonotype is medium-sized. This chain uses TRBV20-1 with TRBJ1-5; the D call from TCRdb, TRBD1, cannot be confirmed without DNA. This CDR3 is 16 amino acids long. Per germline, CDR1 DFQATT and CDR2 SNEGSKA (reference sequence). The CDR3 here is CSAPSRQGISNQPQHF.

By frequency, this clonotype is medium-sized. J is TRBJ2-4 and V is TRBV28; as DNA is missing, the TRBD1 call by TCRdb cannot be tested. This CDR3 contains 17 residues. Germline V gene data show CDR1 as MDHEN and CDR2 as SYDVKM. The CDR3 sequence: CATTTERDRFGKNIQYF. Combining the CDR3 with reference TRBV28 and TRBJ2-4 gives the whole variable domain DVKVTQSSRYLVKRTGEKVFLECVQDMDHENMFWYRQDPGLGLRLIYFSYDVKMKEKGDIPEGYSVSREKKERFSLILESASTNQTSMYLCATTTERDRFGKNIQYFGAGTRLSVL.

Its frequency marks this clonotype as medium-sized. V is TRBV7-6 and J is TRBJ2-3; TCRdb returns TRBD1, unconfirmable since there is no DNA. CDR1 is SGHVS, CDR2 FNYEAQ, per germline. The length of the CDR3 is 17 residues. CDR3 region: CASSLAWAGDGTDTQYF.

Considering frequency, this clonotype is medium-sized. CDR3 in amino acids: CASSYSRDYGYTF. V usage is TRBV6-5 and J usage is TRBJ1-2. This CDR3 is 13 amino acids long. Looked up from germline, CDR1 is MNHEY and CDR2 is SVGAGI.

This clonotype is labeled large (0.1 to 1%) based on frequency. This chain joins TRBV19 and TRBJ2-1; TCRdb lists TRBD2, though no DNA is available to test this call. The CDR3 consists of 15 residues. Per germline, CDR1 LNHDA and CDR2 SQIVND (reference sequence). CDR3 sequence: CASSSLAGVHNEQFF.

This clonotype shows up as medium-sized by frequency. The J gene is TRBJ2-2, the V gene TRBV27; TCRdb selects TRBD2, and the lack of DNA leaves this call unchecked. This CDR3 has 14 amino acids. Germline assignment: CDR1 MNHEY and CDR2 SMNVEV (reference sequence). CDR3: CASSFRDLTGELFF.